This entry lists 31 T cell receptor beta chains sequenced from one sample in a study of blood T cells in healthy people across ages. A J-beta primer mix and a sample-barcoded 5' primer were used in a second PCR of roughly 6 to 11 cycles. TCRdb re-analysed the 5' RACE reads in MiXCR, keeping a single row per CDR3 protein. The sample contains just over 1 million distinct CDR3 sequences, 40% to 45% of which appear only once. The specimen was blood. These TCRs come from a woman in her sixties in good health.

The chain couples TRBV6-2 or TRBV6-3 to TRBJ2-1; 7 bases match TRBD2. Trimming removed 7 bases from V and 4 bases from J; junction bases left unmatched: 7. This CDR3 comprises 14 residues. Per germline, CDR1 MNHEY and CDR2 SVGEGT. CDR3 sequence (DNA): TGTGCCAGCACCCTAGCGGACAAGTACAATGAGCAGTTCTTC. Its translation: CASTLADKYNEQFF.

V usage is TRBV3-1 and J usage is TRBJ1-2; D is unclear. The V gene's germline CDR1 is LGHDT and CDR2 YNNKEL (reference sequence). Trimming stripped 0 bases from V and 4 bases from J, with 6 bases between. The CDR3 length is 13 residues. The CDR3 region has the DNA TGTGCCAGCAGCCAAGATCGTACCTATGGCTACACCTTC. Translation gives CASSQDRTYGYTF.

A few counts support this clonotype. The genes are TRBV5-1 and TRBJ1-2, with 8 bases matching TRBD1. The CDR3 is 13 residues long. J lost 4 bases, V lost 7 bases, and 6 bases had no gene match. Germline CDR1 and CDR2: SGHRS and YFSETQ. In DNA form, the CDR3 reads TGCGCCAGCTTTGAAACAGGGGGCTATGGCTACACCTTC. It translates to CASFETGGYGYTF.

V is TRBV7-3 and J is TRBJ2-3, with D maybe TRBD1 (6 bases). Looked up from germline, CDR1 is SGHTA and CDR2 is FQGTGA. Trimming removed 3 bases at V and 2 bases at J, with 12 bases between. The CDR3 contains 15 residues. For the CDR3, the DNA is TGTGCCAGCAGCTTGGGGCAGGGGTTCACAGATACGCAGTATTTT. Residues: CASSLGQGFTDTQYF.

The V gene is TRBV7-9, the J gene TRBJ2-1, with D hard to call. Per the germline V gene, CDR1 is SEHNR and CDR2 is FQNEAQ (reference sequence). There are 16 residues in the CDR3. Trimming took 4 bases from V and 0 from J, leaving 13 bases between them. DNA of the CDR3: TGTGCCAGCAGCTCCCCGCGGCGGAGCTCCTACAATGAGCAGTTCTTC. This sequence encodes CASSSPRRSSYNEQFF.

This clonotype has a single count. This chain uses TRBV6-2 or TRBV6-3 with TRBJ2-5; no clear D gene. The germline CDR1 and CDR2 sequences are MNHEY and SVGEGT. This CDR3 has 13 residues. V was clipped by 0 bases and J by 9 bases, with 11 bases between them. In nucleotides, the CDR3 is TGTGCCAGCAGTTACTCGTCTCAGCGTTCCCAGTACTTC. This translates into CASSYSSQRSQYF.

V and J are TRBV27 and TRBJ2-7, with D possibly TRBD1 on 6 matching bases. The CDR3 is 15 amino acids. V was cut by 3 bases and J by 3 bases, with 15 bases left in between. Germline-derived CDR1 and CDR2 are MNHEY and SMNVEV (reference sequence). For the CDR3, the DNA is TGTGCCAGCAGTTTGGGGGCAGGATCAAACTACGAGCAGTACTTC. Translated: CASSLGAGSNYEQYF.

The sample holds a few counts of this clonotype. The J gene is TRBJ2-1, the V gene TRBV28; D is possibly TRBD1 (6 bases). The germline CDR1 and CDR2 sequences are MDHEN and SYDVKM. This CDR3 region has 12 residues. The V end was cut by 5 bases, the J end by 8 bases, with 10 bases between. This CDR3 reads CASSQDRYEQFF. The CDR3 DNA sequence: TGTGCCAGCAGTCAAGACAGGTATGAGCAGTTCTTC.

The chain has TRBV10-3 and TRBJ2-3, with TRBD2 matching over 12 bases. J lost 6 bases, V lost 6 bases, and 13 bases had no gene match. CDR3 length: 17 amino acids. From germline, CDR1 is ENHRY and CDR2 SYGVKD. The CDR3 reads CAISPGLAGGPRDTQYF. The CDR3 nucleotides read TGTGCCATCAGCCCAGGGCTAGCGGGAGGGCCAAGGGATACGCAGTATTTT.

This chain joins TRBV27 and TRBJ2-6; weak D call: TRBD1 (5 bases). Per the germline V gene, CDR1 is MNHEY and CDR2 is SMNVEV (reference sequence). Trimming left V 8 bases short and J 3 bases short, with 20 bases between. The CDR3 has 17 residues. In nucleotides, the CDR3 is TGTGCCAGCCTCCGCAACCTAGGGGCCAGTGGGGCCAACGTCCTGACTTTC. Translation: CASLRNLGASGANVLTF. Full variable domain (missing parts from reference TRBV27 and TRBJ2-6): EAQVTQNPRYLITVTGKKLTVTCSQNMNHEYMSWYRQDPGLGLRQIYYSMNVEVTDKGDVPEGYKVSRKEKRNFPLILESPSPNQTSLYFCASLRNLGASGANVLTFGAGSRLTVL.

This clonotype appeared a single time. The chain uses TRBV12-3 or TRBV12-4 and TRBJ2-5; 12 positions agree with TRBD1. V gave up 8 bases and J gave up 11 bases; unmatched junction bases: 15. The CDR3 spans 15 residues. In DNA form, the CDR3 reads TGTGCCAGCGGTTCGGGGACAGGGGGCGTCAATGAGCAGTACTTC. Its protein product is CASGSGTGGVNEQYF.

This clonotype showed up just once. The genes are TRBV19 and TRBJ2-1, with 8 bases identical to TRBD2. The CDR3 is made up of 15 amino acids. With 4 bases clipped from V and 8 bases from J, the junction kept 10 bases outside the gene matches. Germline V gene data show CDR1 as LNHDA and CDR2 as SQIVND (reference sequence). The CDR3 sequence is CASSRTGGTLDEQFF. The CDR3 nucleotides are TGTGCCAGTAGTAGAACGGGGGGGACTCTAGATGAGCAGTTCTTC. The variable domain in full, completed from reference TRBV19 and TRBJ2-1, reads DGGITQSPKYLFRKEGQNVTLSCEQNLNHDAMYWYRQDPGQGLRLIYYSQIVNDFQKGDIAEGYSVSREKKESFPLTVTSAQKNPTAFYLCASSRTGGTLDEQFFGPGTRLTVL.

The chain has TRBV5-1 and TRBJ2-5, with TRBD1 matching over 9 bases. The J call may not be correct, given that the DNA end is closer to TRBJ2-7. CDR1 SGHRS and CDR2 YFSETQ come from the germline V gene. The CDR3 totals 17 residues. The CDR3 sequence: CASSAGTGTQGSYEQYF. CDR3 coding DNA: TGCGCCAGCAGCGCCGGGACAGGGACTCAGGGCTCCTACGAGCAGTACTTC.

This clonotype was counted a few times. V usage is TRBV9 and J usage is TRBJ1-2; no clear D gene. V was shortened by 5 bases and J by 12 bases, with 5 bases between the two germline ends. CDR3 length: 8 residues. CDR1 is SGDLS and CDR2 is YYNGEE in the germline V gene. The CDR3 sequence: CASRPNTF. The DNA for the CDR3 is TGTGCCAGCAGGCCCAACACCTTC.

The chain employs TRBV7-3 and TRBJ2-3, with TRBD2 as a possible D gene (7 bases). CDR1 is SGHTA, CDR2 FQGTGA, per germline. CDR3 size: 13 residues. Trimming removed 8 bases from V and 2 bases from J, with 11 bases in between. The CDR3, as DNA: TGTGCCAGCGCCGGGGGGCTCACAGATACGCAGTATTTT. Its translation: CASAGGLTDTQYF.

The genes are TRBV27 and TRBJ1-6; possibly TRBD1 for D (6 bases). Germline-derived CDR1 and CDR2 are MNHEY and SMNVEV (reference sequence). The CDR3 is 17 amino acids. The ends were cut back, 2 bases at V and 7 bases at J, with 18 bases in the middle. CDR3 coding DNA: TGTGCCAGCAGTTTAAACTCGTGGGGCAGGGGAAATTCACCCCTCCACTTT. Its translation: CASSLNSWGRGNSPLHF.

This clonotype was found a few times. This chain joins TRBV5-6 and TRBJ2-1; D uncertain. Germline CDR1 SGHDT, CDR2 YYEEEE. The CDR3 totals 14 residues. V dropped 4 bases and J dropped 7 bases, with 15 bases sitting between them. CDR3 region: CASSLATPRNEQFF. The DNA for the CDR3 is TGTGCCAGCAGCCTGGCGACCCCCCGGAATGAGCAGTTCTTC.

Written as DNA, the CDR3 is TGTGCCAGCAGCCCCCGGGTAGGGGCTGGCGGGAAAAACATTCAGTACTTC. The encoded protein is CASSPRVGAGGKNIQYF. This chain links TRBV3-1 with TRBJ2-4; D possibly uses TRBD1 or TRBD2 (5 bases each). Per germline, CDR1 LGHDT and CDR2 YNNKEL (reference sequence). V was shortened by 4 bases and J by 4 bases, with 20 bases between the two germline ends. The CDR3 loop spans 17 amino acids.

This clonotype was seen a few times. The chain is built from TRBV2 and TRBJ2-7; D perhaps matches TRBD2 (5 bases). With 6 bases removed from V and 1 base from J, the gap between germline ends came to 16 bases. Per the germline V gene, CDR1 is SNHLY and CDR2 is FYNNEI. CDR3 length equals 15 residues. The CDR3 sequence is CASRREVWVSYEQYF. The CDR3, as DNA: TGTGCCAGCAGGAGGGAAGTTTGGGTGTCCTACGAGCAGTACTTC.

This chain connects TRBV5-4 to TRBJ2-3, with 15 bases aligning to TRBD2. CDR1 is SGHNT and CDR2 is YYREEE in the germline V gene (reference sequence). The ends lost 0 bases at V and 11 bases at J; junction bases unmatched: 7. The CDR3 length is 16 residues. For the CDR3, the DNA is TGTGCCAGCAGCTTGGGACGGACTAGCGGGAGGGCCGGGCAGTATTTT. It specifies CASSLGRTSGRAGQYF.

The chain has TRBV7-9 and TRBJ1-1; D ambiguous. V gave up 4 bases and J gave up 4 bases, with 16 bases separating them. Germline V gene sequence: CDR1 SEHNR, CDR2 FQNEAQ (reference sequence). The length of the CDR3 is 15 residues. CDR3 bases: TGTGCCAGCAGCTCCCTAGCGGGGTTTGGCACTGAAGCTTTCTTT. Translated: CASSSLAGFGTEAFF.

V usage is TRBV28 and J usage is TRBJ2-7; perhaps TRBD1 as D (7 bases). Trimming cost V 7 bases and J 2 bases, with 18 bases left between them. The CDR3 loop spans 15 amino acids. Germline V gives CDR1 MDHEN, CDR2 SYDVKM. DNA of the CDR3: TGTGCCAGCATCCCGCTTGGAGGGGGCCCCTACGAGCAGTACTTC. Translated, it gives CASIPLGGGPYEQYF.

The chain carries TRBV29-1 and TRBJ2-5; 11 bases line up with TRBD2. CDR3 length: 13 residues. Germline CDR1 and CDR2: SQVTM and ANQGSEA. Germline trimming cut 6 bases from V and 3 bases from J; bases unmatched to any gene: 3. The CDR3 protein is CSVGTSGKETQYF. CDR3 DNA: TGCAGCGTCGGGACTAGCGGTAAAGAGACCCAGTACTTC.

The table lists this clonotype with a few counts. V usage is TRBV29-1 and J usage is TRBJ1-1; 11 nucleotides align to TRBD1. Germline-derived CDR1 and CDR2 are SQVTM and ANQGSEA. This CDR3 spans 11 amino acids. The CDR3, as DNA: TGCACCGGACAGGGGGCAGATGAAGCTTTCTTT. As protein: CTGQGADEAFF. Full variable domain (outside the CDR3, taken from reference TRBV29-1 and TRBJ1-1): SAVISQKPSRDICQRGTSLTIQCQVDSQVTMMFWYRQQPGQSLTLIATANQGSEATYESGFVIDKFPISRPNLTFSTLTVSNMSPEDSSIYLCTGQGADEAFFGQGTRLTVV.

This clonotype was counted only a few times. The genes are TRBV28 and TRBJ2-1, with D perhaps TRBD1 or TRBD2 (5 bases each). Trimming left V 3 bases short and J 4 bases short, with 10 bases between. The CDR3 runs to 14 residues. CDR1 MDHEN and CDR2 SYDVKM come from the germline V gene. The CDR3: CASSFGGQYNEQFF. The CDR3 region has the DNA TGTGCCAGCAGTTTTGGGGGTCAGTACAATGAGCAGTTCTTC. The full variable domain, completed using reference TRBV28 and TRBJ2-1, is DVKVTQSSRYLVKRTGEKVFLECVQDMDHENMFWYRQDPGLGLRLIYFSYDVKMKEKGDIPEGYSVSREKKERFSLILESASTNQTSMYLCASSFGGQYNEQFFGPGTRLTVL.

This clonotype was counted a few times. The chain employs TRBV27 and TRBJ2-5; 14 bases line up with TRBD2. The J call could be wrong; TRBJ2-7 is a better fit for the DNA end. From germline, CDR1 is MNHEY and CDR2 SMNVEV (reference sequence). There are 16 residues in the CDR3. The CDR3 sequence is CASSYGTSGRLHEQYF. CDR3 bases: TGTGCCAGCAGTTACGGGACTAGCGGGAGATTGCACGAGCAGTACTTC.

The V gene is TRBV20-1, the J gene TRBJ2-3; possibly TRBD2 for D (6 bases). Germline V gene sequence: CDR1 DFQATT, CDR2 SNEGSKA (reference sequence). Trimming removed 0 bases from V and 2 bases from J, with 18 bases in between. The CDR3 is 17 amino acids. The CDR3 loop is CSARDLLAVLITDTQYF. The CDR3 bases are TGCAGTGCTAGAGATTTACTAGCTGTCCTCATCACAGATACGCAGTATTTT.

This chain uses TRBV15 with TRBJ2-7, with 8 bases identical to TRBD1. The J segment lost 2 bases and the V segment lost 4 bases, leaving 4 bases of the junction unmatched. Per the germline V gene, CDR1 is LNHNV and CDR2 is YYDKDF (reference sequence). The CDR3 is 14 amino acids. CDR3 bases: TGTGCCACCAGCAATGACAGGGGTACCTACGAGCAGTACTTC. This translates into CATSNDRGTYEQYF.

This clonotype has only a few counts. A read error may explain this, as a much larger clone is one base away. The CDR3 nucleotides read TGTGCCTCCGCACCGGGGAACAATGAGCAGTACTTC. Its protein product is CASAPGNNEQYF. The V gene is TRBV12-3 or TRBV12-4, the J gene TRBJ2-5, with D perhaps matching TRBD2 (5 bases). The length of the CDR3 is 12 residues. V was shortened by 11 bases and J by 11 bases, with 21 bases between the two germline ends.

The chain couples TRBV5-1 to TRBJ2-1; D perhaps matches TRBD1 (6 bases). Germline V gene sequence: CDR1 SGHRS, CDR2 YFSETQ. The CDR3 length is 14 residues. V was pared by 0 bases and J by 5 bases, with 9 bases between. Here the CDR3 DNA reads TGCGCCAGCAGCTTGGGGACAGCCCACAATGAGCAGTTCTTC. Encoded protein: CASSLGTAHNEQFF.

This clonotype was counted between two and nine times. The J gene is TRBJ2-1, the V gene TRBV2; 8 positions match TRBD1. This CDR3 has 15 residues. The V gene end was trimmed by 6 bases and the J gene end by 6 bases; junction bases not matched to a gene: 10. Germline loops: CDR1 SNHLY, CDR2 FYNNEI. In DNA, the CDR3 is TGTGCCAGCAGCAACCTACCGGACAGGGCCAATGAGCAGTTCTTC. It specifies CASSNLPDRANEQFF.